The 9 T cell receptor beta chains below all came from one sample that was sequenced in a study of T cells in Graves' hyperthyroidism and ophthalmopathy. Amplified TCR beta CDR3 regions came from RNA transcripts. The HTBI primer set drove a first-round RT-PCR of the TCR CDR3. TCRdb ran MiXCR on the multiplex PCR reads and lists one entry per CDR3 protein. Among hundreds of thousands of distinct CDR3 sequences listed, around 39% were seen once. Sample: blood. The receptor source for this set is a man in his late teens or twenties with Graves' hyperthyroidism.

Points on this clonotype: An end of the junction does not agree with germline; a read error may underlie this. V usage is TRBV15 and J usage is TRBJ2-7; D unresolved. Per the germline V gene, CDR1 is LNHNV and CDR2 is YYDKDF (reference sequence). The CDR3 sequence is 17 residues long. The CDR3 DNA reads as TGTACCACCAGCAGAGAAGTGGGGTCCCTTGGTTTTTACGAGCAGTACTTC. This encodes CTTSREVGSLGFYEQYF.

In this sample, this clonotype turned up a few times. This chain uses TRBV7-6 with TRBJ1-5; D unresolved. Trimming pared 4 bases from V and 6 bases from J, leaving 22 bases between. This CDR3 is built from 17 residues. The germline CDR1 and CDR2 sequences are SGHVS and FNYEAQ. The DNA of the CDR3 is TGTGCCAGCAGCTCGGCCCGGTTAGGAGACCGGGGTCAGCCCCAGCATTTT. It encodes CASSSARLGDRGQPQHF.

In its sample, this clonotype was seen many times. The chain recombines TRBV10-3 with TRBJ1-5; the D is unclear. Per germline, CDR1 ENHRY and CDR2 SYGVKD. CDR3 length: 14 amino acids. V dropped 0 bases and J dropped 7 bases, with 10 bases sitting between them. The CDR3 region has the DNA TGTGCCATCAGTGAGTCAGGGTCGGACCAGCCCCAGCATTTT. It encodes CAISESGSDQPQHF.

This clonotype was recorded many times. The chain employs TRBV19 and TRBJ1-2, with TRBD1 identical over 8 bases. CDR3 length: 15 residues. The V segment lost 6 bases and the J segment 4 bases; nucleotides outside the gene matches: 10. CDR1 and CDR2 (germline): LNHDA, SQIVND (reference sequence). The CDR3 DNA follows: TGTGCCAGTAGCTTCGGGACAGGCCTGCCCTATGGCTACACCTTC. The encoded protein is CASSFGTGLPYGYTF.

This chain uses TRBV12-3 or TRBV12-4 with TRBJ2-7; 8 bases map to TRBD1. V gave up 4 bases and J gave up 2 bases; unmatched junction bases: 7. The CDR3 has 15 amino acids. The CDR3 is CASSSGTGFAYEQYF. CDR3 DNA sequence: TGTGCCAGCAGTTCCGGGACAGGCTTCGCCTACGAGCAGTACTTC.

This clonotype was counted many times. V gene TRBV2 combines with J gene TRBJ2-7; unclear D gene. Germline V gene sequence: CDR1 SNHLY, CDR2 FYNNEI. This CDR3 spans 12 amino acids. Trimming cost V 4 bases and J 5 bases, with 9 bases left between them. The CDR3 DNA follows: TGTGCCAGCAGTGCTGTGGACCACGAGCAGTACTTC. As protein: CASSAVDHEQYF.

Comments on this clonotype: Since a much larger clone is just one base distant, this may be a read error. The V call is TRBV29-1, the J call TRBJ2-7; 9 nucleotides line up with TRBD1. The germline V gene encodes CDR1 SQVTM and CDR2 ANQGSEA. The CDR3 extends over 16 amino acids. J lost 2 bases, V lost 5 bases, and 13 bases had no gene match. CDR3 in DNA: TGCAGCGTTCAATTAGGTAACAGGGGGCCAGCCTACGAGCAGTACTTC. Translation gives CSVQLGNRGPAYEQYF.

The V call is TRBV7-2, the J call TRBJ2-7, with TRBD1 identical over 9 bases. The CDR3 sequence is 14 residues long. The V gene end was trimmed by 3 bases and the J gene end by 5 bases; junction bases not matched to a gene: 5. Germline values: CDR1 SGHTA, CDR2 FQGNSA. Here the CDR3 reads CASSLKGQGDEQYF. The DNA for the CDR3 is TGTGCCAGCAGCTTGAAGGGACAGGGAGACGAGCAGTACTTC. The full variable domain, with the rest looked up from reference TRBV7-2 and TRBJ2-7, is GAGVSQSPSNKVTEKGKDVELRCDPISGHTALYWYRQSLGQGLEFLIYFQGNSAPDKSGLPSDRFSAERTGGSVSTLTIQRTQQEDSAVYLCASSLKGQGDEQYFGPGTRLTVT.

This clonotype was counted between two and nine times. The chain has TRBV9 and TRBJ2-7, with 7 bases that match TRBD2. The CDR3 covers 15 residues. Germline CDR1 is SGDLS and CDR2 is YYNGEE. V shed 4 bases and J 0 bases; nucleotides not matched to a gene: 7. CDR3 protein: CASSPSGISSYEQYF. Here the CDR3 DNA reads TGTGCCAGCAGCCCTAGCGGCATAAGCTCCTACGAGCAGTACTTC. Combining the CDR3 with reference TRBV9 and TRBJ2-7 gives the whole variable domain DSGVTQTPKHLITATGQRVTLRCSPRSGDLSVYWYQQSLDQGLQFLIQYYNGEERAKGNILERFSAQQFPDLHSELNLSSLELGDSALYFCASSPSGISSYEQYFGPGTRLTVT.